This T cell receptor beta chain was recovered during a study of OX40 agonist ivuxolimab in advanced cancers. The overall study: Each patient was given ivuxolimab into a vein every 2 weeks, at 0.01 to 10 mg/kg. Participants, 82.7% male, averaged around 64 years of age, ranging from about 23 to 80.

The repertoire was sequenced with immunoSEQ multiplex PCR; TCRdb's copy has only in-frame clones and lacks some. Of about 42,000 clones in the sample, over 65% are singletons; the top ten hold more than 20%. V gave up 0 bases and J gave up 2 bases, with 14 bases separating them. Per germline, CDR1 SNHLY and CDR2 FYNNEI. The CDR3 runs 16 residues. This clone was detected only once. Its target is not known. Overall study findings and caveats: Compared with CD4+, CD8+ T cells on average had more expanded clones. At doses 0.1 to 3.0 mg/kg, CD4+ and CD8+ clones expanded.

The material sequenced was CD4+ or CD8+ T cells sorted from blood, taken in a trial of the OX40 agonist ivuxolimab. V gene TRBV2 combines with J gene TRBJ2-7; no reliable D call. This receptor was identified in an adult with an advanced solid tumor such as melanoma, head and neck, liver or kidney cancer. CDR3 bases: TGTGCCAGCAGTGAAGCGCCGCCCCACTCGCCCTACGAGCAGTACTTC. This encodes CASSEAPPHSPYEQYF.